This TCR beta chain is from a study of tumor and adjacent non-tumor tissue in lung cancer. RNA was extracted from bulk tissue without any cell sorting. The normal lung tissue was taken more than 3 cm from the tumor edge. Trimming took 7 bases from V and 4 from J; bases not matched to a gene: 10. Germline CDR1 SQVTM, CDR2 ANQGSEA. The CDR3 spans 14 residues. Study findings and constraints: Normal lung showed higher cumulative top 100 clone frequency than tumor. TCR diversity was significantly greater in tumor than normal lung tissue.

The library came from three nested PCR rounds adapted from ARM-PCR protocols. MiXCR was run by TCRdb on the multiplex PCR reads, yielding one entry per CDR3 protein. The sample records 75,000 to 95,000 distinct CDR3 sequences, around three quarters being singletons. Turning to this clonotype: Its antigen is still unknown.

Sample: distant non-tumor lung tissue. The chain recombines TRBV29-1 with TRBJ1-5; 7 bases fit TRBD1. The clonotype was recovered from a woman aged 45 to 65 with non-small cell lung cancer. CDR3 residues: CSASRGPENQPQHF. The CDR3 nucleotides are TGCAGCGCAAGTAGGGGGCCGGAGAATCAGCCCCAGCATTTT.